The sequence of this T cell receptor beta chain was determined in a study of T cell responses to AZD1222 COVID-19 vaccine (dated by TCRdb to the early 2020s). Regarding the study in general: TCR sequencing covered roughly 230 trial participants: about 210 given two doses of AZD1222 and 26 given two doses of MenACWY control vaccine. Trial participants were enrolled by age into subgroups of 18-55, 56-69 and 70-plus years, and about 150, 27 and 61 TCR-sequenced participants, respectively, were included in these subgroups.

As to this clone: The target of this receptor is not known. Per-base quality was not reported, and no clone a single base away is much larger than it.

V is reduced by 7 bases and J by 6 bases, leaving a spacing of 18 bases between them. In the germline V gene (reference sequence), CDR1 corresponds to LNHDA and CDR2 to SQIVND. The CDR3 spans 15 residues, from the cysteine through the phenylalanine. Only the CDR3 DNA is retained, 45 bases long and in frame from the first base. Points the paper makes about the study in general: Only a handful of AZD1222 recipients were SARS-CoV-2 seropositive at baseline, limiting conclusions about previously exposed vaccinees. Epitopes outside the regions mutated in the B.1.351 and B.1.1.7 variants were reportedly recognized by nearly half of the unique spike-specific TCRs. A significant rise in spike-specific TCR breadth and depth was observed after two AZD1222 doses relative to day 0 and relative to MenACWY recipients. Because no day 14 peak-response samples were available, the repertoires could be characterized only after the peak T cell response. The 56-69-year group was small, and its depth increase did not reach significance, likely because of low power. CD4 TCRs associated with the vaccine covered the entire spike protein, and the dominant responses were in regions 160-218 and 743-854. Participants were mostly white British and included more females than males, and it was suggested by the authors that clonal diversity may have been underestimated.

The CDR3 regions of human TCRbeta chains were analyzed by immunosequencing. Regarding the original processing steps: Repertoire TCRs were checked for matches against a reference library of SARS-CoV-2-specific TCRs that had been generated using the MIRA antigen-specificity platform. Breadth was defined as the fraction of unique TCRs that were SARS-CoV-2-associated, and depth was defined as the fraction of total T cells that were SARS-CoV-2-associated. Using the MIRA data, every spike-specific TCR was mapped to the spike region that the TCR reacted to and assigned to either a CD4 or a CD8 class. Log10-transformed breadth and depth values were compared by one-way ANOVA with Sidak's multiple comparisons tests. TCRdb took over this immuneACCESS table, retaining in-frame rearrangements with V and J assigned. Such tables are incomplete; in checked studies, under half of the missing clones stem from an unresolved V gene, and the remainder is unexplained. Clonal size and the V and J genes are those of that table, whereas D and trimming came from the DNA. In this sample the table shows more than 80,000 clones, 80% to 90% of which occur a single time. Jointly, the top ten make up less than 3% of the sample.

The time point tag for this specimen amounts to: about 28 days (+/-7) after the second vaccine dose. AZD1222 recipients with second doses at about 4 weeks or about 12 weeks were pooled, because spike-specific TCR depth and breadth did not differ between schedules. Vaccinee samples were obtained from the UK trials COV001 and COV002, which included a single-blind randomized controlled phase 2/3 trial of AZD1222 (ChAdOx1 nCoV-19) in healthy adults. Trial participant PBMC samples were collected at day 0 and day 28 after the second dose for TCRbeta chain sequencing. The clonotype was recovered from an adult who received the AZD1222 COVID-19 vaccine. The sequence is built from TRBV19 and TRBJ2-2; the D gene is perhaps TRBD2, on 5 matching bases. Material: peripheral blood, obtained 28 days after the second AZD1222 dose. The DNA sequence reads TGTGCCAGTAAGTCTCTGGCGAGGGAACCCGGGGAGCTGTTTTTT. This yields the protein CASKSLAREPGELFF.